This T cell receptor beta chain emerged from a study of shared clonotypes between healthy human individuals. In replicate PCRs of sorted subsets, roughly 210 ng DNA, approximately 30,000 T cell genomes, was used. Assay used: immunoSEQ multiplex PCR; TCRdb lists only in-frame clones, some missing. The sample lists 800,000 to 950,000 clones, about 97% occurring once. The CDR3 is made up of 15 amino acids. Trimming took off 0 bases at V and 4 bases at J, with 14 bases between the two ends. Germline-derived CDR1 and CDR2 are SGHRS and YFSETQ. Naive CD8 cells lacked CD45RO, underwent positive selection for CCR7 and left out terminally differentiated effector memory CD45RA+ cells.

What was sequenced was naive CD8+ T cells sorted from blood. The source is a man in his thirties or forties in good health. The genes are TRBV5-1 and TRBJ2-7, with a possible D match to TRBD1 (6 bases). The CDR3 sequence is CASSLGVQGWYEQYF. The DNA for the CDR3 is TGCGCCAGCAGCTTGGGTGTCCAGGGGTGGTACGAGCAGTACTTC.